The 20 T cell receptor beta chains reported below all come from one sample, sequenced in a study of blood T cell repertoires in COVID-19. The protocol was immunoSEQ multiplex PCR, while the TCRdb copy is restricted to in-frame clones and leaves out a portion. The table shows approximately 350,000 clones, with around 89% occurring only once. Sequencing was performed on peripheral blood. These TCRs come from a woman aged 25 to 39 with COVID-19, enrolled during active disease.

The V gene is TRBV19, the J gene TRBJ1-6; weak D call: TRBD1 (5 bases). Trimming took off 4 bases at V and 7 bases at J, with 11 bases between the two ends. The CDR3 loop spans 14 amino acids. Per germline, CDR1 LNHDA and CDR2 SQIVND (reference sequence). CDR3 DNA sequence: TGTGCCAGTAGTACGATGCAGGGAAATTCACCCCTCCACTTT. Protein sequence: CASSTMQGNSPLHF.

As to this clone: The identical CDR3 is also encoded by other nucleotide sequences in the sample. The V and J genes are TRBV28 and TRBJ2-3; 10 bases map to TRBD1. CDR1 and CDR2 (germline): MDHEN, SYDVKM. V lost 6 bases, J lost 3 bases, and 6 bases stayed unmatched. The CDR3 is 15 amino acids. Written as DNA, the CDR3 is TGTGCCAGCAGCCCCAGGACAGGGGGGACAGATACGCAGTATTTT. Translated: CASSPRTGGTDTQYF. The full variable domain, completed using reference TRBV28 and TRBJ2-3, is DVKVTQSSRYLVKRTGEKVFLECVQDMDHENMFWYRQDPGLGLRLIYFSYDVKMKEKGDIPEGYSVSREKKERFSLILESASTNQTSMYLCASSPRTGGTDTQYFGPGTRLTVL.

The CDR3 DNA reads as TGCGCCAGCAGCTGGAGACAGGCCGAGGAGACCCAGTACTTC. Amino acid sequence: CASSWRQAEETQYF. V and J are TRBV5-1 and TRBJ2-5, with a weak D call TRBD1 (6 bases). Trimming removed 3 bases at V and 5 bases at J, with 14 bases between. The germline CDR1 and CDR2 sequences are SGHRS and YFSETQ. The length of the CDR3 is 14 residues.

V is TRBV5-1 and J is TRBJ1-1; no reliable D call. Germline V gene data show CDR1 as SGHRS and CDR2 as YFSETQ. There are 14 residues in the CDR3. Deletions cut 0 bases from V and 10 bases from J, with 16 bases between. CDR3 bases: TGCGCCAGCAGCTTGGCACAGCCGGGAGTGGGAGCTTTCTTT. Amino acid sequence: CASSLAQPGVGAFF.

The sample holds a few counts of this clone. This chain links TRBV11-2 with TRBJ2-1; 12 bases line up with TRBD2. With 5 bases clipped from V and 8 bases from J, the junction kept 10 bases outside the gene matches. Germline lookup yields CDR1 SGHAT and CDR2 FQNNGV. The CDR3 length is 16 residues. In nucleotides, the CDR3 is TGTGCCAGCAGCCGACCTCTAGCGGGAGGGAGTTATGAGCAGTTCTTC. Its translation: CASSRPLAGGSYEQFF.

The rearrangement uses TRBV14 and TRBJ2-2, with 7 bases lining up with TRBD1. CDR1 and CDR2 from the germline V gene are SGHDN and FVKESK. The CDR3 covers 14 residues. The V and J ends lost 2 bases and 8 bases, in that order; junction bases with no gene match: 5. The CDR3 region is CASSQSTGLGELFF. CDR3 DNA: TGTGCCAGCAGCCAATCGACAGGGTTGGGGGAGCTGTTTTTT. The full variable domain, rest sourced from reference TRBV14 and TRBJ2-2, is EAGVTQFPSHSVIEKGQTVTLRCDPISGHDNLYWYRRVMGKEIKFLLHFVKESKQDESGMPNNRFLAERTGGTYSTLKVQPAELEDSGVYFCASSQSTGLGELFFGEGSRLTVL.

This chain links TRBV6-5 with TRBJ1-6, with TRBD1 matching over 8 bases. The CDR3 consists of 15 residues. V was clipped by 0 bases and J by 10 bases; unmatched bases: 5. Germline-derived CDR1 and CDR2 are MNHEY and SVGAGI. This CDR3 reads CASSYSGQGYSPLHF. The CDR3 DNA reads as TGTGCCAGCAGTTACTCTGGACAGGGCTACTCACCCCTCCACTTT.

The chain links TRBV27 to TRBJ1-5; no clear D. The CDR3 runs to 15 residues. Trimming took 6 bases from V and 0 from J, leaving 12 bases between them. Germline CDR1 is MNHEY and CDR2 is SMNVEV (reference sequence). The CDR3 spells CASRPGGPSNQPQHF. CDR3 in DNA: TGTGCCAGCAGGCCCGGAGGCCCTAGCAATCAGCCCCAGCATTTT.

The CDR3 reads CASSVRDRTEGEQYF. Written as DNA, the CDR3 is TGTGCCAGCAGTGTCCGGGACAGAACGGAGGGGGAGCAGTACTTC. The gene calls are TRBV2 and TRBJ2-7; tentative D call: TRBD1 (7 bases). Germline V gene sequence: CDR1 SNHLY, CDR2 FYNNEI. Trimming removed 4 bases at V and 7 bases at J, with 20 bases between. The CDR3 is 15 amino acids.

This chain links TRBV6-1 with TRBJ2-5, with TRBD1 identical over 12 bases. Germline values: CDR1 MNHNS, CDR2 SASEGT. The CDR3 extends over 17 amino acids. Losses at the gene ends were 3 bases for V and 5 bases for J; bases not matched to a gene: 10. The CDR3 loop is CASSDDPGTGGRETQYF. For the CDR3, the DNA is TGTGCCAGCAGTGACGACCCCGGGACAGGGGGCAGGGAGACCCAGTACTTC.

The chain combines TRBV21-1 with TRBJ2-1; the table gives TRBD2 as D, unverified against the DNA. TRBV21-1 is termed a pseudogene. This CDR3 has 18 residues. This CDR3 is CASRIPEREGLSYNEQFF. CDR3 in DNA: TGTGCCAGCAGGATCCCAGAGCGGGAGGGCCTCTCCTACAATGAGCAGTTCTTC.

The V and J genes are TRBV10-3 and TRBJ2-2, with TRBD1 identical over 9 bases. This CDR3 contains 14 residues. CDR1 ENHRY and CDR2 SYGVKD come from the germline V gene. With V trimmed by 10 bases and J by 5 bases, 8 bases remained unmatched. The DNA for the CDR3 is TGTGCCACCATGCCGGGACAGGGAACCGGGGAGCTGTTTTTT. The encoded protein is CATMPGQGTGELFF.

The chain carries TRBV28 and TRBJ2-1; D is unclear. Germline CDR1 is MDHEN and CDR2 is SYDVKM. The CDR3 length is 11 residues. Trimming took off 3 bases at V and 8 bases at J, with 5 bases between the two ends. The CDR3 sequence is CASSLRHEQFF. The DNA of the CDR3 is TGTGCCAGCAGTTTGCGTCATGAGCAGTTCTTC.

This clone was recorded once. The chain combines TRBV5-1 with TRBJ2-2, with 8 nucleotides matching TRBD1. The CDR3 covers 15 residues. The germline gives CDR1 SGHRS, CDR2 YFSETQ. With 5 bases clipped from V and 3 bases from J, the junction kept 6 bases outside the gene matches. The CDR3 sequence is CASSQDRVYTGELFF. The DNA for the CDR3 is TGCGCCAGCAGTCAGGACAGGGTGTACACCGGGGAGCTGTTTTTT. The full variable domain, in which reference TRBV5-1 and TRBJ2-2 provide the parts outside the CDR3, is KAGVTQTPRYLIKTRGQQVTLSCSPISGHRSVSWYQQTPGQGLQFLFEYFSETQRNKGNFPGRFSGRQFSNSRSEMNVSTLELGDSALYLCASSQDRVYTGELFFGEGSRLTVL.

This clone turned up a few times. This rearrangement joins TRBV24-1 to TRBJ2-3; D gene uncertain. This CDR3 has 15 residues. V lost 1 base and J 5 bases, leaving 12 bases between the germline ends. Germline CDR1 reads KGHDR; CDR2 reads SFDVKD. The CDR3 nucleotides are TGTGCCACCAGTGATTTCCCCAGCGAGGTAGATACGCAGTATTTT. Its translation is CATSDFPSEVDTQYF.

The V and J genes are TRBV11-3 and TRBJ2-7, with TRBD1 matching over 8 bases. Per germline, CDR1 SGHNT and CDR2 YENEEA. The CDR3 totals 13 residues. V gave up 1 base and J gave up 9 bases; unmatched junction bases: 5. The CDR3 DNA is TGTGCCAGCAGCTTAGCCCAGGACAGGGCGCAGTACGTC. Its translation is CASSLAQDRAQYV.

The table lists this clone with a few counts. The rearrangement joins TRBV7-9 to TRBJ2-2; D might be TRBD2 (5 bases). Germline CDR1 SEHNR, CDR2 FQNEAQ (reference sequence). Trimming removed 6 bases at V and 2 bases at J, with 16 bases between. This CDR3 spans 16 amino acids. The CDR3 DNA reads as TGTGCCAGCAGACCCAGGTCCGGGGATAACACCGGGGAGCTGTTTTTT. This codes for CASRPRSGDNTGELFF.

The V call is TRBV27, the J call TRBJ2-7; 7 positions agree with TRBD2. The trim removed 5 bases at V and 0 bases at J, leaving 7 bases unmatched. CDR1 is MNHEY, CDR2 SMNVEV, per germline (reference sequence). This CDR3 is built from 15 residues. CDR3 residues: CASSRSAGISYEQYF. In DNA, the CDR3 is TGTGCCAGCAGTAGATCAGCGGGGATCTCCTACGAGCAGTACTTC.

The chain couples TRBV2 to TRBJ2-1, with D perhaps matching TRBD2 (6 bases). The germline V gene has CDR1 SNHLY and CDR2 FYNNEI. The CDR3 is 13 residues long. V was cut by 7 bases and J by 4 bases, with 11 bases left in between. The DNA for the CDR3 is TGTGCCAGCACGGGAGACAGATACAATGAGCAGTTCTTC. It encodes CASTGDRYNEQFF.

The chain is built from TRBV7-6 and TRBJ1-3; D may be TRBD1 (6 bases). V dropped 1 base and J dropped 2 bases, with 9 bases sitting between them. The CDR3 sequence is 15 residues long. Germline CDR1 and CDR2: SGHVS and FNYEAQ. The CDR3 loop is CASSLVRGPGNTIYF. The DNA of the CDR3 is TGTGCCAGCAGCTTAGTCAGGGGTCCTGGAAACACCATATATTTT.